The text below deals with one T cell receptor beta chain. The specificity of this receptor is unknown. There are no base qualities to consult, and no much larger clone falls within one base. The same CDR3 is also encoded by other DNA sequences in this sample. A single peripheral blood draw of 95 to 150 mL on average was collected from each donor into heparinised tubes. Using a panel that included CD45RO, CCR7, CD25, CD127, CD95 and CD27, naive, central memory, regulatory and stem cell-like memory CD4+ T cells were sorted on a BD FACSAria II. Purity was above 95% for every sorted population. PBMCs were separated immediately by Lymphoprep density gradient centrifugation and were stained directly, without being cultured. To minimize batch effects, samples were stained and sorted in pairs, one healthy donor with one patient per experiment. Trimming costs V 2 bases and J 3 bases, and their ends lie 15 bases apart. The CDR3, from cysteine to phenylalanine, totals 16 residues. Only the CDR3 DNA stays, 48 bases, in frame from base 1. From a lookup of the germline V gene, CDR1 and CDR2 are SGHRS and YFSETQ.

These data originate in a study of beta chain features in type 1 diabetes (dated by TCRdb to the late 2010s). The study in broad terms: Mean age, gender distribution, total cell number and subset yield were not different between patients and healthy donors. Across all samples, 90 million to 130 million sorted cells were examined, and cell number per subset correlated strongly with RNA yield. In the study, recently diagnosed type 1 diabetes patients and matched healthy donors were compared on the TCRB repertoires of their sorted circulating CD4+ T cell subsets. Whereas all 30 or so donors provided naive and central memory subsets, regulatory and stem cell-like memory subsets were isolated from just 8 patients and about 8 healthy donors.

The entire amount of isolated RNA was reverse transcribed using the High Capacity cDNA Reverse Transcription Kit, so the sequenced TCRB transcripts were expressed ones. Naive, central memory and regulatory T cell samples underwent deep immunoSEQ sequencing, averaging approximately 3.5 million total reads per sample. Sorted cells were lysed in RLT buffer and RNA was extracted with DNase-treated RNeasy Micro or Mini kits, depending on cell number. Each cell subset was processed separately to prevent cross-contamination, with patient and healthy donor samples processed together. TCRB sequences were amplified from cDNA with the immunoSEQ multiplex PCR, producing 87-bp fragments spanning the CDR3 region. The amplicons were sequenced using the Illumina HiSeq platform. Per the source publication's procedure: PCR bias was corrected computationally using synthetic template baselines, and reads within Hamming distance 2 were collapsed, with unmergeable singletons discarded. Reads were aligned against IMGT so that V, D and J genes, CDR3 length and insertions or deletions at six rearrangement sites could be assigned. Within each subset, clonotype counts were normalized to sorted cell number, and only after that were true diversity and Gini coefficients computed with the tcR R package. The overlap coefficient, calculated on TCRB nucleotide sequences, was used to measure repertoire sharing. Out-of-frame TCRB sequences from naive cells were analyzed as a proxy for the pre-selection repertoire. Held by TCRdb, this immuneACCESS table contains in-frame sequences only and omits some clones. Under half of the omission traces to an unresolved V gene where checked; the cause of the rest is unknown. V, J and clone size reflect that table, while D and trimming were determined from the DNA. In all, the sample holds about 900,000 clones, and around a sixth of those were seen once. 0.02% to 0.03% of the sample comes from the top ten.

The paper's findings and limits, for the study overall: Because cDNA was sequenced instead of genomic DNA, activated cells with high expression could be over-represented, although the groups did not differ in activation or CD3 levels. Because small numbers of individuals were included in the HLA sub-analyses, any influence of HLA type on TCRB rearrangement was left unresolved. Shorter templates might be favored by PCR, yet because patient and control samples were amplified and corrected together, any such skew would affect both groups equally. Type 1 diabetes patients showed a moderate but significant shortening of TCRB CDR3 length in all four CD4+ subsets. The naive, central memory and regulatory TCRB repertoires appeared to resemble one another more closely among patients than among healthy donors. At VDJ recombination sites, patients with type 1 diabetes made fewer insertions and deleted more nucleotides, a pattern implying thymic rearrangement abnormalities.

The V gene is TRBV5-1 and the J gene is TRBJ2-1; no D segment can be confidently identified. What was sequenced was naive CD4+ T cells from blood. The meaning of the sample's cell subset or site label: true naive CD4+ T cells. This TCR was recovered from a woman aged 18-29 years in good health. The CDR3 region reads CASSFGTASYYNEQFF. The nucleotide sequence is TGCGCCAGCAGCTTTGGTACGGCCAGCTACTACAATGAGCAGTTCTTC.